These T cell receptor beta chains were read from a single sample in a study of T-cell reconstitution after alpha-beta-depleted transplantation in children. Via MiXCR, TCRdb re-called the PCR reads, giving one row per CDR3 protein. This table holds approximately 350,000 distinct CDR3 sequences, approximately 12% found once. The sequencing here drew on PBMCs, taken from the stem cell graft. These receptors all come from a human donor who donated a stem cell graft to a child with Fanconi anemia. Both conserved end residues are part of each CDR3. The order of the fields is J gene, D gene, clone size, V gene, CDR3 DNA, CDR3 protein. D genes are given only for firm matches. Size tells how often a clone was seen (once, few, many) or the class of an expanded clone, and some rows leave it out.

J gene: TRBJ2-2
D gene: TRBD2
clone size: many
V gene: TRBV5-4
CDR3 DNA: TGTGCCAGCAGCCCAGGGACTACCACCGGGGAGCTGTTTTTT
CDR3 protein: CASSPGTTTGELFF

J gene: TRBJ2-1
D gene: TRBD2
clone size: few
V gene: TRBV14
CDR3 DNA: TGTGCCAGCAGCCAGGGACTATTTGAGCAGTTCTTC
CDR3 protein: CASSQGLFEQFF

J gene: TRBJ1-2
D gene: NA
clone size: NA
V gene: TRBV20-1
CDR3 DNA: TGCAGTGCTAGAGATACGGGGTTAGGCTATGGCTACACCTTC
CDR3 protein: CSARDTGLGYGYTF

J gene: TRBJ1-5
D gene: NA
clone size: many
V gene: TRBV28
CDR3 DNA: TGTGCCAGCAGTTTAGGGGGTGGGGGTCGCAATCAGCCCCAGCATTTT
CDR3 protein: CASSLGGGGRNQPQHF

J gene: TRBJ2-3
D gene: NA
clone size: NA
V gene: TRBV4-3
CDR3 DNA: TGCGCCAGCAGCCAAGCCAGGCCGGACACAGATACGCAGTATTTT
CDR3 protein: CASSQARPDTDTQYF

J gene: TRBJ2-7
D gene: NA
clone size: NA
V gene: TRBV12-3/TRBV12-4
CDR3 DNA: TGTGCCAGCAGTGACCGTTGGGGTAGCGAGCAGTACTTC
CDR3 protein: CASSDRWGSEQYF

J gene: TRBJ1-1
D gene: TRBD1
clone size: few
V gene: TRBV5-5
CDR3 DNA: TGTGCCAGCAGCTTGGCTCCACAGGGGTTTATCACTGAAGCTTTCTTT
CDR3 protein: CASSLAPQGFITEAFF

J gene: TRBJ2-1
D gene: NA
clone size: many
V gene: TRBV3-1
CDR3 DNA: TGTGCCAGCAGCCTTTATGATGAGCAGTTCTTC
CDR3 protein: CASSLYDEQFF

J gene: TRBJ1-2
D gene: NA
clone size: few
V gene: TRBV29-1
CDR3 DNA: TGCAGCGTTGCGTACAGTAACTATGGCTACACCTTC
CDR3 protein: CSVAYSNYGYTF

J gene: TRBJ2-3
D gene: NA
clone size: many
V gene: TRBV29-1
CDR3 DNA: TGCAGCACCCTGACTAGAGTGCACACAGATACGCAGTATTTT
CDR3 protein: CSTLTRVHTDTQYF

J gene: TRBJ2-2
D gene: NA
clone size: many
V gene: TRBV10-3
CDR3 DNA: TGTGCCATGAGTGGCAGCCAGAACACCGGGGAGCTGTTTTTT
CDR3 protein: CAMSGSQNTGELFF

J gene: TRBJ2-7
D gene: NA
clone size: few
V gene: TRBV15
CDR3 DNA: TGTGCCACCAGCAGTGGCAGGACTGCCTACGAGCAGTACTTC
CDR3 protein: CATSSGRTAYEQYF

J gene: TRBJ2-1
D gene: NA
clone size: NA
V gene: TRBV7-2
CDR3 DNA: TGTGCCAGCAGCTTTGCAGGAATTAATGAGCAGTTCTTC
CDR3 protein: CASSFAGINEQFF

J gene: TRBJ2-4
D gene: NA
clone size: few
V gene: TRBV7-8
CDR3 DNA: TGTGCCAGCAGCCCGTCGAAGCGTGGAAACATTCAGTACTTC
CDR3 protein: CASSPSKRGNIQYF

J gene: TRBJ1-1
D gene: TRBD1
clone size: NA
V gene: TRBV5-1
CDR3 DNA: TGCGCCAGCAGGCGGACAGGGGTTTTTGACACTGAAGCTTTCTTT
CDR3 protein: CASRRTGVFDTEAFF

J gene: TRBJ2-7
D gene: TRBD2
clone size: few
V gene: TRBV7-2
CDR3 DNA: TGTGCCAGCAGCTTAAGTCTAGCGGGGGATGAGCAGTACTTC
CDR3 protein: CASSLSLAGDEQYF

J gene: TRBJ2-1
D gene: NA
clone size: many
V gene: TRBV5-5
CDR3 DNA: TGTGCCAGCTCAGGTTTCGCCAATGAGCAGTTCTTC
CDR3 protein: CASSGFANEQFF